The count of the clone carrying this TCR beta chain is one. Its antigen is unidentified. The source of the sample is a study of T-cell reconstitution after alpha-beta-depleted transplantation in children. Study-level points and caveats: Several hundred expanded graft clones reportedly were the source of alpha-beta T cells about two months after transplant. Day-60 TCRbeta diversity that was high in some patients was derived from surviving recipient T cells and thymic progenitors. Hyperexpanded clones declined; after one year, newly produced T cells mostly supplied diversity.

For TCRbeta, the library was prepared with unique molecular identifiers. Each CDR3 protein is one row after TCRdb ran MiXCR on the PCR reads. The sample consists of about 980,000 distinct CDR3 sequences, less than 30% of them appearing once. V lost 0 bases and J lost 0; bases outside the gene matches: 9. The CDR3 has 19 amino acids. From germline, CDR1 is SGDLS and CDR2 YYNGEE. This clonotype originated in a boy under two years old who had a stem cell transplant for SCID, so the T cells may come from the graft donor. The material sequenced was PBMCs, mostly from graft donor cells, taken 360 days after TCRalphabeta/CD19-depleted stem cell transplant. The chain is built from TRBV9 and TRBJ2-3; 11 bases map to TRBD2. This CDR3 is CASSVASGRSPTSTDTQYF. Written as DNA, the CDR3 is TGTGCCAGCAGCGTAGCTAGCGGGAGGTCCCCTACTAGCACAGATACGCAGTATTTT.